These 18 T cell receptor beta chains were sequenced from one sample in a study of post-analysis software for immune sequencing data. Broader study findings: Included in a set of five TRBV segments more frequent in patients than controls were TRBV5-6, TRBV5-1 and TRBV20-1.

Unique molecular identifiers featured in each of the TCR beta cDNA libraries. One entry per CDR3 protein results from TCRdb running MiXCR on the PCR reads. Of fewer than 850,000 distinct CDR3 sequences detected, approximately 30% appear once; the ten largest clones hold 0.56%. Which antigens these TCRs recognize remains unknown. The specimen was blood. The receptors originated from a girl between 10 and 17 years old with multiple sclerosis.

As for this clonotype: Germline and junction disagree at one end, which may indicate a read error. The chain employs TRBV20-1 and TRBJ2-7; 7 bases agree with TRBD2. The CDR3 loop spans 13 amino acids. In germline, CDR1 is DFQATT, CDR2 SNEGSKA (reference sequence). The CDR3 DNA is TGTAGAACCCTTGGGGAGGGAACCTACGAGCAGTACTTC. Residues: CRTLGEGTYEQYF.

V gene TRBV20-1 combines with J gene TRBJ2-7; D uncertain. Deletions cut 3 bases from V and 2 bases from J, with 17 bases between. The CDR3 extends over 15 amino acids. Germline-derived CDR1 and CDR2 are DFQATT and SNEGSKA (reference sequence). The CDR3 coding sequence is TGCAGTGCTAGGGTTCCGTCTTCCGGCCCCTACGAGCAGTACTTC. This translates into CSARVPSSGPYEQYF.

The V call is TRBV6-6, the J call TRBJ2-1; D gene uncertain. The CDR3 runs to 11 residues. Trimming shortened V by 8 bases and J by 5 bases, and 7 bases separated the two germline ends. CDR1 and CDR2 from the germline V gene are MNHNY and SVGAGI (reference sequence). CDR3 nucleotide sequence: TGTGCCAGCGTGGGTAACAATGAGCAGTTCTTC. Its translation is CASVGNNEQFF.

The V call is TRBV3-1, the J call TRBJ1-2, with no clear D. V lost 0 bases and J lost 4, with 12 bases in between. This CDR3 region has 15 residues. Germline CDR1 reads LGHDT; CDR2 reads YNNKEL (reference sequence). The CDR3 reads CASSQDGGRSYGYTF. DNA for the CDR3: TGTGCCAGCAGCCAAGATGGAGGTAGGAGCTATGGCTACACCTTC. Supplemented by reference TRBV3-1 and TRBJ1-2, the full variable domain reads DTAVSQTPKYLVTQMGNDKSIKCEQNLGHDTMYWYKQDSKKFLKIMFSYNNKELIINETVPNRFSPKSPDKAHLNLHINSLELGDSAVYFCASSQDGGRSYGYTFGSGTRLTVV.

The V and J genes are TRBV28 and TRBJ1-6, with 8 nucleotides matching TRBD1. The CDR3 has 15 residues. Trimming at V came to 6 bases and at J to 7 bases, leaving 8 bases not matched to a gene. Looked up from germline, CDR1 is MDHEN and CDR2 is SYDVKM. This chain's CDR3 is CASRAQGARNSPLHF. The CDR3 coding sequence is TGTGCCAGCAGGGCTCAGGGGGCTCGGAATTCACCCCTCCACTTT.

The chain employs TRBV7-2 and TRBJ2-1; 12 bases are shared with TRBD2. The ends lost 3 bases at V and 8 bases at J; junction bases unmatched: 8. The CDR3 runs to 16 residues. The germline V gene encodes CDR1 SGHTA and CDR2 FQGNSA. CDR3: CASSFRTSGAGDEQFF. As DNA, the CDR3 is TGTGCCAGCAGCTTCCGGACTAGCGGGGCAGGGGATGAGCAGTTCTTC.

This clonotype appeared a few times. This chain links TRBV29-1 with TRBJ2-3; 9 bases fit TRBD1. With 7 bases clipped from V and 2 bases from J, the junction kept 7 bases outside the gene matches. CDR3 size: 14 residues. Germline V gives CDR1 SQVTM, CDR2 ANQGSEA. DNA of the CDR3: TGCAGCGCTGACAGGGGGGAATTCACAGATACGCAGTATTTT. Translated, it gives CSADRGEFTDTQYF.

The chain recombines TRBV7-9 with TRBJ1-2, with a tentative D call TRBD1 (5 bases). The germline V and J ends were trimmed by 2 bases and 3 bases, with 16 bases remaining between them. Germline V gives CDR1 SEHNR, CDR2 FQNEAQ (reference sequence). This CDR3 has 16 amino acids. CDR3 in DNA: TGTGCCAGCAGCTTACTGCCAGACCTAGGGGACTATGGCTACACCTTC. Protein product: CASSLLPDLGDYGYTF.

The chain combines TRBV6-6 with TRBJ2-7, with 9 bases that match TRBD1. Losses at the gene ends were 0 bases for V and 3 bases for J; bases not matched to a gene: 6. The germline CDR1 and CDR2 sequences are MNHNY and SVGAGI (reference sequence). CDR3 length: 16 residues. CDR3 sequence reads: CASSYSGQGINYEQYF. DNA for the CDR3: TGTGCCAGCAGTTACTCCGGACAGGGGATTAACTACGAGCAGTACTTC.

This clonotype was seen at least ten times. The chain is built from TRBV4-3 and TRBJ2-7, with D tentatively TRBD1 or TRBD2 (5 bases each). The ends were cut back, 1 base at V and 0 bases at J, with 22 bases in the middle. Per the germline V gene, CDR1 is LGHNA and CDR2 is YSLEER. The CDR3 covers 19 residues. DNA of the CDR3: TGCGCCAGCAGCCAAGGATGGGGGTGGTCAGGGACGAGCTCCTACGAGCAGTACTTC. Translating gives CASSQGWGWSGTSSYEQYF.

The chain couples TRBV6-1 to TRBJ2-7; D call uncertain. Germline lookup yields CDR1 MNHNS and CDR2 SASEGT. V gave up 7 bases and J gave up 0 bases, with 10 bases separating them. The CDR3 runs 13 residues. Here the CDR3 DNA reads TGTGCCAGCACGGATCTCCTCTCCTACGAGCAGTACTTC. The encoded protein is CASTDLLSYEQYF.

The chain carries TRBV20-1 and TRBJ2-6, with D unclear. The CDR3 extends over 15 amino acids. CDR1 and CDR2 (germline): DFQATT, SNEGSKA (reference sequence). V gave up 3 bases and J gave up 1 base, with 10 bases separating them. For the CDR3, the DNA is TGCAGTGCTAGTCGGATCTCGTCTGGGGCCAACGTCCTGACTTTC. This sequence encodes CSASRISSGANVLTF.

V and J are TRBV7-2 and TRBJ2-5; 15 bases match TRBD2. CDR3 size: 17 residues. V gave up 5 bases and J gave up 5 bases; unmatched junction bases: 9. Germline V gene sequence: CDR1 SGHTA, CDR2 FQGNSA. CDR3 in DNA: TGTGCCAGCAGCCCGAGGACTAGCGGGGGGGTGGTTGAGACCCAGTACTTC. The encoded protein is CASSPRTSGGVVETQYF.

The gene calls are TRBV29-1 and TRBJ1-5; D is unclear. Germline loops: CDR1 SQVTM, CDR2 ANQGSEA. V was shortened by 6 bases and J by 3 bases, with 12 bases between the two germline ends. The CDR3 is 13 residues long. The CDR3 DNA reads as TGCAGCGTAGGAGCAAACCCCAATCAGCCCCAGCATTTT. As protein: CSVGANPNQPQHF. Full variable domain (outside the CDR3, taken from reference TRBV29-1 and TRBJ1-5): SAVISQKPSRDICQRGTSLTIQCQVDSQVTMMFWYRQQPGQSLTLIATANQGSEATYESGFVIDKFPISRPNLTFSTLTVSNMSPEDSSIYLCSVGANPNQPQHFGDGTRLSIL.

This clonotype was observed a single time. The V and J genes are TRBV20-1 and TRBJ1-2; D possibly corresponds to TRBD1 (6 bases). V was shortened by 4 bases and J by 4 bases, with 16 bases between the two germline ends. This CDR3 is built from 14 residues. Germline CDR1 reads DFQATT; CDR2 reads SNEGSKA (reference sequence). This CDR3 is CSATHLEGGYGYTF. DNA of the CDR3: TGCAGTGCTACTCATCTAGAGGGGGGCTATGGCTACACCTTC.

The rearrangement joins TRBV5-1 to TRBJ2-7, with unresolved D. V was trimmed by 0 bases and J by 3 bases, leaving 10 bases between them. The CDR3 extends over 14 amino acids. The germline CDR1 and CDR2 sequences are SGHRS and YFSETQ. The CDR3 bases are TGCGCCAGCAGCTTGGAACCCCATAACTACGAGCAGTACTTC. Translated, it gives CASSLEPHNYEQYF.

In its sample, this clonotype was seen a few times. The chain combines TRBV27 with TRBJ2-5, with unresolved D. Germline CDR1 reads MNHEY; CDR2 reads SMNVEV (reference sequence). CDR3 size: 15 residues. V was cut by 6 bases and J by 1 base, with 15 bases left in between. The chain's CDR3 is CASRKLRAVQETQYF. Written as DNA, the CDR3 is TGTGCCAGCAGAAAACTCCGGGCGGTCCAAGAGACCCAGTACTTC.

The chain carries TRBV7-2 and TRBJ2-3, with D maybe TRBD1 (6 bases). The CDR3 has 15 residues. V lost 7 bases and J 4 bases, leaving 18 bases between the germline ends. Germline V CDR1 and CDR2: SGHTA, FQGNSA. The CDR3 nucleotides are TGTGCCAGCACCCTCTCCCGGACAGCAGCAGATACGCAGTATTTT. This gives the protein CASTLSRTAADTQYF. The full variable domain, in which reference TRBV7-2 and TRBJ2-3 provide the parts outside the CDR3, is GAGVSQSPSNKVTEKGKDVELRCDPISGHTALYWYRQSLGQGLEFLIYFQGNSAPDKSGLPSDRFSAERTGGSVSTLTIQRTQQEDSAVYLCASTLSRTAADTQYFGPGTRLTVL.